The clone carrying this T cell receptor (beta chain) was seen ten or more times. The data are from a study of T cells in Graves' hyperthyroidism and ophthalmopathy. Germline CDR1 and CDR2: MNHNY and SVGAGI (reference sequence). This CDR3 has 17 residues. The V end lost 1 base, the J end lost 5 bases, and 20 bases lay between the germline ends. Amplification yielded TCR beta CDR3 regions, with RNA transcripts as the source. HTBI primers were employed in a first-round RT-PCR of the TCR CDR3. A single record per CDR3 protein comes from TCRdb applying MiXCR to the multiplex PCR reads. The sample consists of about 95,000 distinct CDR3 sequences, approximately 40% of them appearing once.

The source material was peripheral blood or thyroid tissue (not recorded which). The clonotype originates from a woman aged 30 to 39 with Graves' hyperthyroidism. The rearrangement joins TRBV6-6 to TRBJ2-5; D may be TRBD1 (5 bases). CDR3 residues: CASSYFYERTGSETQYF. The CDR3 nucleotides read TGTGCCAGCAGTTACTTCTACGAACGAACAGGCTCTGAGACCCAGTACTTC.